One TCR beta chain is described in this entry. Repertoires were generated with immunoSEQ multiplex PCR, while TCRdb's copy carries only in-frame clones and drops some. The data contain tens of thousands of clones, about 96% of them singletons. These data belong to a study of technical replicates of blood from several donors. The germline gives CDR1 SGHDN, CDR2 FVKESK. CDR3 length: 16 amino acids. V lost 3 bases and J lost 2, with 16 bases in between. The TCR originated in a human donor in good health. This chain connects TRBV14 to TRBJ2-5; TRBD1 is a possible D gene (5 bases). The sequencing sample was made of T cells isolated from PBMCs. This chain's CDR3 is CASSQSLRQLQETQYF. The CDR3 coding sequence is TGTGCCAGCAGCCAGTCCCTAAGACAGTTACAAGAGACCCAGTACTTC.